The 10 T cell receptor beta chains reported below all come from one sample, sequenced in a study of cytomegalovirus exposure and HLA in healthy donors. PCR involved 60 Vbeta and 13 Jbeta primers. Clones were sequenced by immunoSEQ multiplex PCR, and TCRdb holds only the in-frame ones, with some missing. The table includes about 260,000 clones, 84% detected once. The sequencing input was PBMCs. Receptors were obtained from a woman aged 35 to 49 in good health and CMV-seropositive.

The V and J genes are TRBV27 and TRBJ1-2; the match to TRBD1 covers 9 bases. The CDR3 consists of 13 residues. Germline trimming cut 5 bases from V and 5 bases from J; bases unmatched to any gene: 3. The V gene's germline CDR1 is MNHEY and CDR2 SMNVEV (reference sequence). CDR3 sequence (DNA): TGTGCCAGCAGTGAAGACAGGGGGTATGGCTACACCTTC. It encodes CASSEDRGYGYTF.

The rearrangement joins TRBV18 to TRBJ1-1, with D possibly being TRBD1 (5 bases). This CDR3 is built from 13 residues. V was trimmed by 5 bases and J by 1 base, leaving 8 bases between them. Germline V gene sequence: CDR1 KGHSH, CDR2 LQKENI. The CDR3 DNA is TGTGCCAGCTCAGCAGGGTGGAACACTGAAGCTTTCTTT. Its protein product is CASSAGWNTEAFF.

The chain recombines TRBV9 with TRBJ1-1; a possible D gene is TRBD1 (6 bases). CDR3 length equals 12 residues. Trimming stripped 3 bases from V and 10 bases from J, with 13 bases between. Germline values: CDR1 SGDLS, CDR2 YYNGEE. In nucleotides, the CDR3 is TGTGCCAGCAGCGCGGACCGAGGGGGAGCTTTCTTT. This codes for CASSADRGGAFF.

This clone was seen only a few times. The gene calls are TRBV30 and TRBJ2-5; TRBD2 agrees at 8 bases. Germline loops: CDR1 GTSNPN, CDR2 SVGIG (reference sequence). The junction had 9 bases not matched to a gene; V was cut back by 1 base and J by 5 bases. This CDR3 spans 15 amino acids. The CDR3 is CAWSALSGISETQYF. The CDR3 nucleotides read TGTGCCTGGAGTGCCCTTAGCGGGATTTCTGAGACCCAGTACTTC.

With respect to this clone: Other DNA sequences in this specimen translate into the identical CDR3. The CDR3 DNA is TGTGCCAGCTCACCAGGGACTTCCTACGAGCAGTACTTC. Residues: CASSPGTSYEQYF. The chain carries TRBV18 and TRBJ2-7, with D perhaps TRBD2 (6 bases). Germline loops: CDR1 KGHSH, CDR2 LQKENI. The CDR3 is 13 residues long. Trimming took off 2 bases at V and 1 base at J, with 6 bases between the two ends.

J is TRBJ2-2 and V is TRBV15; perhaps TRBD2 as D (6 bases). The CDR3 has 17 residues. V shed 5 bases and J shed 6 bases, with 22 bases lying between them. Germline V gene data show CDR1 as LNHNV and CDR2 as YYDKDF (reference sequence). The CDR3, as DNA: TGTGCCACCAGCGCTCATCTAGCGCCCGATGTTTCCGGGGAGCTGTTTTTT. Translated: CATSAHLAPDVSGELFF.

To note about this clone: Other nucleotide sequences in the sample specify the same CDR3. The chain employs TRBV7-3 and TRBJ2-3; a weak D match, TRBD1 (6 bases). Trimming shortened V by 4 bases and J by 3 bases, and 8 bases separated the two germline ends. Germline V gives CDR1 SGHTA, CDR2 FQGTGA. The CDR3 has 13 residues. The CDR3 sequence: CASSSQGTDTQYF. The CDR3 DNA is TGTGCCAGCAGCTCTCAGGGGACAGATACGCAGTATTTT.

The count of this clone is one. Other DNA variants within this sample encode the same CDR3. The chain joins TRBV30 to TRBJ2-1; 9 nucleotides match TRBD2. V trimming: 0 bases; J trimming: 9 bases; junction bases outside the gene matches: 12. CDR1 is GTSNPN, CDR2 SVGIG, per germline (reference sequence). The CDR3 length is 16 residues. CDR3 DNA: TGTGCCTGGAGTGTGTGGCGGACTCCGCGGGGGGGTGAGCAGTTCTTC. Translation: CAWSVWRTPRGGEQFF. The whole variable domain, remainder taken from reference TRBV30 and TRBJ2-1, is SQTIHQWPATLVQPVGSPLSLECTVEGTSNPNLYWYRQAAGRGLQLLFYSVGIGQISSEVPQNLSASRPQDRQFILSSKKLLLSDSGFYLCAWSVWRTPRGGEQFFGPGTRLTVL.

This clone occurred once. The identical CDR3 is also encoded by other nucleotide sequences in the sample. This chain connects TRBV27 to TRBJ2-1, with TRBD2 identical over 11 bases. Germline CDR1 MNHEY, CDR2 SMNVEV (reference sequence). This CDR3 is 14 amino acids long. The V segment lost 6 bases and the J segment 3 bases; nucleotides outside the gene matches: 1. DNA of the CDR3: TGTGCCAGCAGCGGACTAGCGGGCTACAATGAGCAGTTCTTC. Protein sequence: CASSGLAGYNEQFF.

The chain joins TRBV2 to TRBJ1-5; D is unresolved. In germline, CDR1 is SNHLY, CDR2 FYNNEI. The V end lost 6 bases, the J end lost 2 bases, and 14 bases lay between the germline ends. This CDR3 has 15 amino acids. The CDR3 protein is CASSRTYLGNQPQHF. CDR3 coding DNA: TGTGCCAGCAGCCGCACCTACCTCGGCAATCAGCCCCAGCATTTT.